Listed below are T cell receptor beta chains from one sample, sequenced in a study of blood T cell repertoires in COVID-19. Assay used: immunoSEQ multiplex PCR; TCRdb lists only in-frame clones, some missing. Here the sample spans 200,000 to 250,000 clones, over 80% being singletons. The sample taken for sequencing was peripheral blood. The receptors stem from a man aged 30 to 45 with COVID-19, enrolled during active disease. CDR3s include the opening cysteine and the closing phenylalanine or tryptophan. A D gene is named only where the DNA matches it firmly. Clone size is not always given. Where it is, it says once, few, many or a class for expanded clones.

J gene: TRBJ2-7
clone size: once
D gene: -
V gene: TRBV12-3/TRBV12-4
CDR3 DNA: TGTGCCAGCAGTTTACGGCGCAGCGGAGAGCAGTACTTC
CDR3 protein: CASSLRRSGEQYF

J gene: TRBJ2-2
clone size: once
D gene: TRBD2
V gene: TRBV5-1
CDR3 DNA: TGCGCCAGCAGCTTGGGACTAGCGGGGGGACACGGGGAGCTGTTTTTT
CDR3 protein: CASSLGLAGGHGELFF

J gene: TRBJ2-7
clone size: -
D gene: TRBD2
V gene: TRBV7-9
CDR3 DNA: TGTGCCAGCAGCTTGGCACTAGCGGTGTTTGGCGAGCAGTACTTC
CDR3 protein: CASSLALAVFGEQYF

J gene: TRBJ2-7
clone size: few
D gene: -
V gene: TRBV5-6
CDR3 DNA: TGTGCCAGCAGCTTTGTATCGGTCTACGAGCAGTACTTC
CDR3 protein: CASSFVSVYEQYF

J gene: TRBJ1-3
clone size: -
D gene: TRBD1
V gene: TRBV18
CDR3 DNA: TGTGCCAGCTCTTCGACGGATTGGACAGGCGCTGGAAACACCATATATTTT
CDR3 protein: CASSSTDWTGAGNTIYF

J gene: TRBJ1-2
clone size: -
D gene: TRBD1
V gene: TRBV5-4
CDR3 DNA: TGTGCCAGCAGCTTCGCAGGGGGTTGGGACTATGGCTACACCTTC
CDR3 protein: CASSFAGGWDYGYTF

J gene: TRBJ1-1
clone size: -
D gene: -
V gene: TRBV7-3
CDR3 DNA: TGTGCCAGCAGCTTACAGGGTCCCACTGAAGCTTTCTTT
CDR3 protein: CASSLQGPTEAFF

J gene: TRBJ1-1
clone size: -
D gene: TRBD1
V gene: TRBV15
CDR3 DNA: TGTGCCACCAGCAGAGTAACAGGGGGCTCTGAAGCTTTCTTT
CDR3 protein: CATSRVTGGSEAFF

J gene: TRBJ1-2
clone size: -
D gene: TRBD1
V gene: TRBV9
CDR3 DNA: TGTGCCAGCAGCGTAGTAGGGGGCGCGGATGGCTACACCTTC
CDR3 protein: CASSVVGGADGYTF

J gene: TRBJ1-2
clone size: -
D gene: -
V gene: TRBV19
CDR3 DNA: TGTGCCAGTAGCGACTCAGGCTCGGGGGGCTACACCTTC
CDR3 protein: CASSDSGSGGYTF

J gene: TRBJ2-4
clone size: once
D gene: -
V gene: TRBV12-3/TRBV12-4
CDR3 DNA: TGTGCCAGCAGTTCACAGGGAATTCAGTACTTC
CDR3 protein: CASSSQGIQYF

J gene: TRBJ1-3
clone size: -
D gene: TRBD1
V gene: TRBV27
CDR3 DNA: TGTGCCAGCAGTTTGAGACAGGGGGCCTACACCATATATTTT
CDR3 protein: CASSLRQGAYTIYF

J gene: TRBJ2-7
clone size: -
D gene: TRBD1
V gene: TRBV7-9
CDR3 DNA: TGTGCCAGCAGCTTGGTGACAGGGAACGAGCAGTACTTC
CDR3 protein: CASSLVTGNEQYF

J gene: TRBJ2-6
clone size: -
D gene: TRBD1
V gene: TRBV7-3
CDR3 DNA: TGTGCCAGCAGCCTCCGACCCAGGGGGTCTGGGGCCAACGTCCTGACTTTC
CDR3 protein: CASSLRPRGSGANVLTF

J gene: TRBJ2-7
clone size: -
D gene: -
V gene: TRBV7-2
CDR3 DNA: TGTGCCAGCAGCCCCTGGCCAGCGAATTCCTACGAGCAGTACTTC
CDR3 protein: CASSPWPANSYEQYF

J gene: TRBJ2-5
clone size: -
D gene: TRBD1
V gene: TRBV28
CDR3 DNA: TGTGCCAGCAGTTTTGCTCGGACAGGGGCTCAAGAGACCCAGTACTTC
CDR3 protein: CASSFARTGAQETQYF

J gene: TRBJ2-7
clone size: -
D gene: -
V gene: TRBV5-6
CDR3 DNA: TGTGCCAGCAGGGAGGGTCAGGGCGCCCACGAGCAGTACTTC
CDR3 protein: CASREGQGAHEQYF

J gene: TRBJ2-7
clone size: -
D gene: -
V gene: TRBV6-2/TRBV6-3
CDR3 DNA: TGTGCCAGCAGCCTCGGACTTAACTACGAGCAGTACTTC
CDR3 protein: CASSLGLNYEQYF

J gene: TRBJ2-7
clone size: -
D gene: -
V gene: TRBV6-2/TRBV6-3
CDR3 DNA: TGTGCCAGCAGCGCGGTTCTCACACCTGACCACGAGCAGTACTTC
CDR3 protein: CASSAVLTPDHEQYF

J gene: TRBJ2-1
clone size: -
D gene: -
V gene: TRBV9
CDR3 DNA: TGTGCCAGCAGCGTAGTTGGGACTGCGACCCTCGGTGAGCAGTTCTTC
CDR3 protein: CASSVVGTATLGEQFF

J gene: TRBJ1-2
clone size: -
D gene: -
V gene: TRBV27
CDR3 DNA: TGTGCCAGCAGTTTATCGGCGGGGGGGGATGACTATGGCTACACCTTC
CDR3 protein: CASSLSAGGDDYGYTF

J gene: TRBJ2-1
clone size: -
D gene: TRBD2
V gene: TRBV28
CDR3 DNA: TGTGCCAGCAGTTTTACGTTGCCGGGAGGGAACAATGAGCAGTTCTTC
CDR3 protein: CASSFTLPGGNNEQFF

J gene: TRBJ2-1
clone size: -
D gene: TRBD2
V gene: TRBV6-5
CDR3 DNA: TGTGCCAGCAGTTTAGCGGGAGCGGTTTACAATGAGCAGTTCTTC
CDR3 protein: CASSLAGAVYNEQFF

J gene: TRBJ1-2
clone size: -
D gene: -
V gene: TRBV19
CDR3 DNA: TGTGCCAGTTTCGATGCCACCGGGACAACCTATGGCTACACCTTC
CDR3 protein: CASFDATGTTYGYTF

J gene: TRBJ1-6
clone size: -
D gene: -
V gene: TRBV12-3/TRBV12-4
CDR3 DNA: TGTGCCAGCAGTTTGGGCAGGGATTCACCCCTCCACTTT
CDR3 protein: CASSLGRDSPLHF

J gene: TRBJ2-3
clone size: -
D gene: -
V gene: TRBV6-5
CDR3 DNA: TGTGCCAGCAGTTACTCTATACAATCCGGGGATACGCAGTATTTT
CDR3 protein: CASSYSIQSGDTQYF

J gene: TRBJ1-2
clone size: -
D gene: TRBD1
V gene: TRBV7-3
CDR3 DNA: TGTGCCAGCAGCCCTAACAGGGACAGGGGGCCATCCTCATTCACCTTC
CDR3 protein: CASSPNRDRGPSSFTF

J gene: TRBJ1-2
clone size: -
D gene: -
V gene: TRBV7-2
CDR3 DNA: TGTGCCAGCAGCTTAGTGTCCGGGGGTGAAGGCTACACCTTC
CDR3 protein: CASSLVSGGEGYTF

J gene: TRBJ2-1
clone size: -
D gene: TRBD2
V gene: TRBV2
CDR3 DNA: TGTGCCAGCAACGTAGCGGGAGCCTACAATGAGCAGTTCTTC
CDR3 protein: CASNVAGAYNEQFF

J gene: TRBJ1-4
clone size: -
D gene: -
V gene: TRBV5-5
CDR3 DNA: TGTGCCAGCAGCCCCGGACACTCAACTAATGAAAAACTGTTTTTT
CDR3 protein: CASSPGHSTNEKLFF

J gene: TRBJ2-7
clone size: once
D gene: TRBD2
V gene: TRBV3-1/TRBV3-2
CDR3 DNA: TGTGCCAGCAGCCCAGCGCTAGCGGATCGCTCCTACGAGCAGTACTTC
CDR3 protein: CASSPALADRSYEQYF

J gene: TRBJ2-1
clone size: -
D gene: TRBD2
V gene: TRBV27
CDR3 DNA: TGTGCCAGCAGTTTATTAGGGAGCGGGGGGGCTCGTGAGCAGTTCTTC
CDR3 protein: CASSLLGSGGAREQFF

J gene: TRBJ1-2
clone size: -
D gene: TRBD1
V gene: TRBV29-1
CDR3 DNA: TGCAGCGTAGACTTCCGACAGGGCAAGAACTATGGCTACACCTTC
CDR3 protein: CSVDFRQGKNYGYTF

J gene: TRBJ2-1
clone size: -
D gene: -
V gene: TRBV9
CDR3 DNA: TGTGCCAGCAGCGTAGAGGTCTGGGGACGCCGGGGGAATGAGCAGTTCTTC
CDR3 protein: CASSVEVWGRRGNEQFF

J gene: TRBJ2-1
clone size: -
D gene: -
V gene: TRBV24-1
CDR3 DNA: TGTGCCACCAGTGATAGCGTCGCCTCCTACAATGAGCAGTTCTTC
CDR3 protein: CATSDSVASYNEQFF

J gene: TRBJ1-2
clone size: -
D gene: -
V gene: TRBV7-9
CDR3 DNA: TGTGCCAGCAGCCTAATGACAGGAAACTATGGCTACACCTTC
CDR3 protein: CASSLMTGNYGYTF